The 32 T cell receptor beta chains given below trace back to one sample, sequenced in a study of yellow fever vaccine responses in identical twins. TCRdb re-analysed the RT-PCR reads in MiXCR, keeping a single row per CDR3 protein. The sample contains nearly 2,500 distinct CDR3 sequences, 75% to 90% of which appear only once. The sequences come from T cells from blood (PBMCs), unsorted or a sorted subset (not recorded which), collected before or after yellow fever vaccination (not recorded which). All receptors derive from a woman aged 18-29 years who received the yellow fever vaccine.

This clonotype was detected once. The CDR3 region is CSARALGASYEQYF. The CDR3 region has the DNA TGCAGTGCTAGAGCCCTGGGGGCTTCCTACGAGCAGTACTTC. This chain links TRBV20-1 with TRBJ2-7, with a weak D call TRBD1 (6 bases). The germline V gene has CDR1 DFQATT and CDR2 SNEGSKA (reference sequence). The length of the CDR3 is 14 residues. Trimming pared 1 base from V and 1 base from J, leaving 11 bases between.

The genes are TRBV2 and TRBJ2-7; 7 nucleotides match TRBD1. The ends lost 5 bases at V and 2 bases at J; junction bases unmatched: 12. There are 16 residues in the CDR3. Germline V gives CDR1 SNHLY, CDR2 FYNNEI. CDR3 sequence (DNA): TGTGCCAGCAGTATTCCAGGGGGACAGAGAACCTACGAGCAGTACTTC. Amino acid sequence: CASSIPGGQRTYEQYF.

The chain is built from TRBV11-1 and TRBJ2-2, with D perhaps matching TRBD1 or TRBD2 (5 bases each). This CDR3 contains 14 residues. Trimming took 2 bases from V and 3 from J, leaving 7 bases between them. Germline V gives CDR1 SGHAT, CDR2 FQDESV (reference sequence). The CDR3 spells CASSLLGDTGELFF. The CDR3, as DNA: TGTGCCAGCAGCTTATTGGGGGACACCGGGGAGCTGTTTTTT.

V is TRBV11-1 and J is TRBJ2-3; D is unclear. This CDR3 has 11 residues. Germline V gene data show CDR1 as SGHAT and CDR2 as FQDESV (reference sequence). Trimming took off 2 bases at V and 3 bases at J, with 0 bases between the two ends. The CDR3 bases are TGTGCCAGCAGCTTAACAGATACGCAGTATTTT. Translation gives CASSLTDTQYF.

This clonotype occurred once. This sequence joins TRBV29-1 and TRBJ2-1; 10 nucleotides line up with TRBD1. This CDR3 contains 13 residues. The J segment lost 4 bases and the V segment lost 7 bases, leaving 4 bases of the junction unmatched. Germline CDR1 SQVTM, CDR2 ANQGSEA. The CDR3 sequence is CSDGQGVYNEQFF. As DNA, the CDR3 is TGCAGCGACGGACAGGGGGTATACAATGAGCAGTTCTTC.

The chain uses TRBV12-3 or TRBV12-4 and TRBJ2-1, with no clear D. This CDR3 is 17 amino acids long. The V and J ends lost 3 bases and 0 bases respectively, with 15 bases between them. The chain's CDR3 is CASSLWRTDPSYNEQFF. CDR3 coding DNA: TGTGCCAGCAGTTTGTGGCGTACCGATCCCTCCTACAATGAGCAGTTCTTC.

The CDR3 loop reads CASRGQGYEQYF. The CDR3, as DNA: TGTGCCAGCCGTGGACAGGGCTACGAGCAGTACTTC. This chain links TRBV18 with TRBJ2-7, with 8 bases identical to TRBD1. The CDR3 consists of 12 residues. With V trimmed by 8 bases and J by 3 bases, 3 bases remained unmatched. Looked up from germline, CDR1 is KGHSH and CDR2 is LQKENI.

The chain employs TRBV3-1 and TRBJ1-1, with TRBD1 as a possible D gene (5 bases). The CDR3 length is 15 residues. The V and J ends lost 0 bases and 1 base respectively, with 9 bases between them. Germline lookup yields CDR1 LGHDT and CDR2 YNNKEL (reference sequence). The CDR3 reads CASSQEGQPNTEAFF. The DNA of the CDR3 is TGTGCCAGCAGCCAAGAAGGACAACCGAACACTGAAGCTTTCTTT.

This clonotype occurred once. This sequence joins TRBV20-1 and TRBJ1-3; no clear D gene. Germline V gene lookup returns CDR1 DFQATT and CDR2 SNEGSKA (reference sequence). This CDR3 region has 13 residues. Trimming removed 2 bases from V and 0 bases from J, with 5 bases in between. CDR3 residues: CSARWGSGNTIYF. As DNA, the CDR3 is TGCAGTGCTAGATGGGGCTCTGGAAACACCATATATTTT.

The CDR3, as DNA: TGTGCCAGCTCACCACCAGTCGGGACTTCCAATGAGCAGTTCTTC. Translating gives CASSPPVGTSNEQFF. V and J are TRBV18 and TRBJ2-1; D perhaps matches TRBD2 (6 bases). V lost 0 bases and J 6 bases, leaving 12 bases between the germline ends. This CDR3 spans 15 amino acids. Germline V gene sequence: CDR1 KGHSH, CDR2 LQKENI.

V is TRBV3-1 and J is TRBJ1-2; tentative D call: TRBD1 (5 bases). Germline V lookup: CDR1 LGHDT, CDR2 YNNKEL (reference sequence). This CDR3 is 14 amino acids long. The V gene lost 0 bases and the J gene lost 8 bases, with 13 bases spanning the gap. CDR3 protein: CASSQDQGPGGYTF. DNA for the CDR3: TGTGCCAGCAGCCAAGATCAGGGACCGGGCGGCTACACCTTC.

CDR3 loop: CASSQEPVAGSYNSPLHF. CDR3 bases: TGCGCCAGCAGCCAAGAGCCGGTAGCAGGCTCCTATAATTCACCCCTCCACTTT. This rearrangement joins TRBV4-1 to TRBJ1-6; D call uncertain. This CDR3 comprises 18 residues. Germline values: CDR1 MGHRA, CDR2 YSYEKL. The ends were cut back, 0 bases at V and 0 bases at J, with 12 bases in the middle.

This chain joins TRBV10-3 and TRBJ1-1; 7 nucleotides match TRBD1. J gave up 1 base and V 6 bases, and 8 bases lay outside the gene matches. This CDR3 is built from 15 residues. Germline CDR1 and CDR2: ENHRY and SYGVKD. The CDR3 region is CAIRPGQRTNTEAFF. As DNA, the CDR3 is TGTGCCATCAGGCCGGGACAGCGGACGAACACTGAAGCTTTCTTT.

In this sample, this clonotype turned up a few times. V and J are TRBV7-3 and TRBJ2-1; maybe TRBD2 (6 bases). Germline CDR1 SGHTA, CDR2 FQGTGA. This CDR3 contains 17 residues. The V end was cut by 5 bases, the J end by 7 bases, with 24 bases between. For the CDR3, the DNA is TGTGCCAGCAGCCATATCGGGGTGTGGGAGGAGGGGAATGAGCAGTTCTTC. Residues: CASSHIGVWEEGNEQFF.

The chain carries TRBV24-1 and TRBJ1-2; possible D gene TRBD1, 6 bases. V lost 4 bases to trimming and J lost 5 bases, with 13 bases between them. The CDR3 totals 14 residues. Germline assignment: CDR1 KGHDR and CDR2 SFDVKD. CDR3 sequence reads: CATSEEDRRYGYTF. The DNA of the CDR3 is TGTGCCACCAGTGAGGAAGACAGGAGGTATGGCTACACCTTC.

This rearrangement joins TRBV4-1 to TRBJ2-7; no reliable D call. This CDR3 contains 16 residues. V was shortened by 1 base and J by 4 bases, with 17 bases between the two germline ends. Germline lookup yields CDR1 MGHRA and CDR2 YSYEKL. CDR3 DNA sequence: TGCGCCAGCAGCCAAGCCTTAGCCGAGTTGGTGTACGAGCAGTACTTC. Translating it yields CASSQALAELVYEQYF.

The chain employs TRBV24-1 and TRBJ1-2; D call uncertain. Germline CDR1 reads KGHDR; CDR2 reads SFDVKD. The CDR3 runs 16 residues. V was clipped by 3 bases and J by 0 bases, with 13 bases between them. CDR3 in DNA: TGTGCCACCAGTGATCCGGCAGCCGGGACTAACTATGGCTACACCTTC. This sequence encodes CATSDPAAGTNYGYTF.

The gene calls are TRBV6-1 and TRBJ2-1; TRBD2 matches 9 bases. Germline CDR1 and CDR2: MNHNS and SASEGT. V lost 4 bases and J lost 0; bases outside the gene matches: 1. This CDR3 has 15 amino acids. CDR3 DNA: TGTGCCAGCAGTGGGACTAGCGACTCCTACAATGAGCAGTTCTTC. Translating it yields CASSGTSDSYNEQFF.

The CDR3 loop is CASSRGYLPPYEQYF. CDR3 DNA sequence: TGTGCCAGCAGCAGGGGGTATCTACCACCCTACGAGCAGTACTTC. The chain couples TRBV6-1 to TRBJ2-7, with TRBD1 matching over 7 bases. Germline-derived CDR1 and CDR2 are MNHNS and SASEGT. The length of the CDR3 is 15 residues. V lost 6 bases to trimming and J lost 2 bases; unmatched junction nucleotides: 10.

This chain connects TRBV4-1 to TRBJ1-1; D remains unclear. CDR3 length equals 14 residues. The V gene lost 1 base and the J gene lost 3 bases, with 9 bases spanning the gap. CDR1 and CDR2 (germline): MGHRA, YSYEKL. CDR3 nucleotide sequence: TGCGCCAGCAGCCAAGCCGGAGGTGACACTGAAGCTTTCTTT. This sequence encodes CASSQAGGDTEAFF.

V and J are TRBV29-1 and TRBJ2-5; D is undetermined. Trimming shortened V by 7 bases and J by 0 bases, and 12 bases separated the two germline ends. This CDR3 spans 13 amino acids. CDR1 SQVTM and CDR2 ANQGSEA come from the germline V gene. This CDR3 is CSGGREYQETQYF. The CDR3 DNA reads TGCAGCGGAGGCAGAGAGTACCAAGAGACCCAGTACTTC.

The J gene is TRBJ2-2, the V gene TRBV5-1; 8 nucleotides line up with TRBD2. The CDR3 loop spans 16 amino acids. V lost 3 bases, J lost 3 bases, and 7 bases stayed unmatched. CDR1 and CDR2 (germline): SGHRS, YFSETQ. CDR3 sequence reads: CASSSYIAGYTGELFF. Here the CDR3 DNA reads TGCGCCAGCAGCTCTTACATAGCGGGGTACACCGGGGAGCTGTTTTTT.

The chain has TRBV7-6 and TRBJ2-2, with 10 positions matching TRBD1. The CDR3 loop spans 16 amino acids. Looked up from germline, CDR1 is SGHVS and CDR2 is FNYEAQ. J lost 5 bases, V lost 5 bases, and 8 bases had no gene match. The CDR3 protein is CASSLETGGETGELFF. CDR3 DNA: TGTGCCAGCAGCCTAGAGACAGGGGGCGAAACCGGGGAGCTGTTTTTT.

This chain joins TRBV10-3 and TRBJ2-7, with no clear D. V lost 6 bases and J lost 5, with 11 bases in between. Germline V lookup: CDR1 ENHRY, CDR2 SYGVKD. This CDR3 is built from 12 residues. Written as DNA, the CDR3 is TGTGCCATCAGGGCCCCTTATAACGAGCAGTACTTC. It is translated as CAIRAPYNEQYF.

This clonotype was observed a single time. This chain links TRBV10-1 with TRBJ2-1, with 8 bases matching TRBD1. With V trimmed by 3 bases and J by 4 bases, 8 bases remained unmatched. Germline V gives CDR1 WNHNN, CDR2 SYGVQD (reference sequence). This CDR3 comprises 16 residues. Here the CDR3 DNA reads TGCGCCAGCAGTGACCTAGACAGGGGTCGGTACAATGAGCAGTTCTTC. Translated, it gives CASSDLDRGRYNEQFF.

This rearrangement joins TRBV20-1 to TRBJ1-2; D might be TRBD1 (6 bases). Deletions cut 4 bases from V and 2 bases from J, with 11 bases between. Germline-derived CDR1 and CDR2 are DFQATT and SNEGSKA (reference sequence). This CDR3 has 13 amino acids. This CDR3 is CSAKDSSNYGYTF. The DNA of the CDR3 is TGCAGTGCTAAGGACAGCTCGAACTATGGCTACACCTTC.

The genes are TRBV10-1 and TRBJ1-1; D unresolved. The CDR3 contains 12 residues. Trimming shortened V by 2 bases and J by 8 bases, and 9 bases separated the two germline ends. Per germline, CDR1 WNHNN and CDR2 SYGVQD (reference sequence). The chain's CDR3 is CASSESMGEAFF. CDR3 DNA sequence: TGCGCCAGCAGTGAGAGTATGGGAGAAGCTTTCTTT.

The chain employs TRBV15 and TRBJ2-1; TRBD2 agrees at 7 bases. Per germline, CDR1 LNHNV and CDR2 YYDKDF (reference sequence). V shed 2 bases, J shed 4 bases, and the junction held 2 bases outside the gene matches. The CDR3 covers 14 residues. For the CDR3, the DNA is TGTGCCACCAGCAGACTAGCGGAGTACAATGAGCAGTTCTTC. Amino acids: CATSRLAEYNEQFF.

The rearrangement uses TRBV15 and TRBJ1-1, with D unclear. CDR1 LNHNV and CDR2 YYDKDF come from the germline V gene (reference sequence). The CDR3 sequence is 14 residues long. The V end was cut by 3 bases, the J end by 3 bases, with 11 bases between. The CDR3 protein is CATSSRQAYTEAFF. For the CDR3, the DNA is TGTGCCACCAGCAGCAGACAAGCATACACTGAAGCTTTCTTT. Together with reference TRBV15 and TRBJ1-1, the CDR3 gives the full variable domain: DAMVIQNPRYQVTQFGKPVTLSCSQTLNHNVMYWYQQKSSQAPKLLFHYYDKDFNNEADTPDNFQSRRPNTSFCFLDIRSPGLGDTAMYLCATSSRQAYTEAFFGQGTRLTVV.

The chain has TRBV5-6 and TRBJ2-7, with D possibly TRBD1 on 6 matching bases. The V and J ends lost 2 bases and 0 bases respectively, with 9 bases between them. Germline V gene data show CDR1 as SGHDT and CDR2 as YYEEEE. The CDR3 totals 14 residues. CDR3 amino acids: CASSFPGASYEQYV. The CDR3 nucleotides are TGTGCCAGCAGCTTCCCAGGGGCCTCCTACGAGCAGTACGTC.

The V gene is TRBV5-1, the J gene TRBJ2-5; D call uncertain. With 2 bases removed from V and 4 bases from J, the gap between germline ends came to 3 bases. CDR1 and CDR2 from the germline V gene are SGHRS and YFSETQ. CDR3 length: 11 residues. The CDR3 loop reads CASSLRETQYF. DNA for the CDR3: TGCGCCAGCAGCTTACGAGAGACCCAGTACTTC.

This clonotype occurred once. This chain connects TRBV21-1 to TRBJ2-2; the D call of TRBD1 is as the table states it, not checked on the DNA. TRBV21-1 is a pseudogene. This CDR3 is 15 amino acids long. The chain's CDR3 is CANELETGVSGELFF. The DNA for the CDR3 is TGTGCCAACGAGTTGGAGACAGGGGTGTCAGGGGAGCTGTTTTTT.